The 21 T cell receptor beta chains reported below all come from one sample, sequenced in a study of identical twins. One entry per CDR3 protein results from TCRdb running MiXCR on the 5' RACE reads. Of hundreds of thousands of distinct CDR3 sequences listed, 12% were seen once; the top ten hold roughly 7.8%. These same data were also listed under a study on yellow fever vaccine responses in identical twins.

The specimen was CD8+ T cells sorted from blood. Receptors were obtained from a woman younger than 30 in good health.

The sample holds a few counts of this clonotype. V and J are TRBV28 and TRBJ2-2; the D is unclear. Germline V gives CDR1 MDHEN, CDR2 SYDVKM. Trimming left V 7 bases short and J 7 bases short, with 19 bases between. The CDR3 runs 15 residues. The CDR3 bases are TGTGCCAGCACTCCGCTGTATGGTGGATACGGGGAGCTGTTTTTT. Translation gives CASTPLYGGYGELFF.

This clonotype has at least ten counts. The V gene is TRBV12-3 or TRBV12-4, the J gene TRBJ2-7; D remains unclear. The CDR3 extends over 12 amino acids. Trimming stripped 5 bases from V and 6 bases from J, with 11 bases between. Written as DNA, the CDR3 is TGTGCCAGCAGTCATAGGTCCCTCGAGCAGTACTTC. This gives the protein CASSHRSLEQYF.

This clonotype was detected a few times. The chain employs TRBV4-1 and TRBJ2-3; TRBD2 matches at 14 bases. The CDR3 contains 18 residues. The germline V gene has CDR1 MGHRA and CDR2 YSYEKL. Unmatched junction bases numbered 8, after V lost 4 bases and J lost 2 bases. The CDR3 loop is CASSPRLAGGPITDTQYF. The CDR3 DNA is TGCGCCAGCAGCCCCCGACTAGCGGGGGGGCCAATCACAGATACGCAGTATTTT.

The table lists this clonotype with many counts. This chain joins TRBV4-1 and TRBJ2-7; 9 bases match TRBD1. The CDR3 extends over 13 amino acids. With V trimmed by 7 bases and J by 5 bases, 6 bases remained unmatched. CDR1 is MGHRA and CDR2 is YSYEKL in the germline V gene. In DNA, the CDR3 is TGCGCCAGCAAGAGGACAGGGGACCACGAGCAGTACTTC. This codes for CASKRTGDHEQYF.

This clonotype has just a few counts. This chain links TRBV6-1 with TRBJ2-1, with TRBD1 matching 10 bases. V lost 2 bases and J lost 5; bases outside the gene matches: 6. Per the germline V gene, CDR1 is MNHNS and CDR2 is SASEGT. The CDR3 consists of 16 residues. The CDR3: CASSEWGTGANNEQFF. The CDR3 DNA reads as TGTGCCAGCAGTGAATGGGGGACAGGGGCCAACAATGAGCAGTTCTTC.

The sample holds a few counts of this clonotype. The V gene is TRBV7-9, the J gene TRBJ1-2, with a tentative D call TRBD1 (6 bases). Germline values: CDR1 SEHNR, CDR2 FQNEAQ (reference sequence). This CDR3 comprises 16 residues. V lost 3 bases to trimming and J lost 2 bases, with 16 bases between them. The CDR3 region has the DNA TGTGCCAGCAGCTTTTGGGGGTACAGGGTAAACTATGGCTACACCTTC. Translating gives CASSFWGYRVNYGYTF. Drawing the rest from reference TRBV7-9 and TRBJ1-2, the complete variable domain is DTGVSQNPRHKITKRGQNVTFRCDPISEHNRLYWYRQTLGQGPEFLTYFQNEAQLEKSRLLSDRFSAERPKGSFSTLEIQRTEQGDSAMYLCASSFWGYRVNYGYTFGSGTRLTVV.

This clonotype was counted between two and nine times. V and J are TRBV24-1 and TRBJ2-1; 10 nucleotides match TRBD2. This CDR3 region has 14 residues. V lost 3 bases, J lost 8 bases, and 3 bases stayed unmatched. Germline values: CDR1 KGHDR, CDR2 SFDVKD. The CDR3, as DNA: TGTGCCACCAGTGATAGCGGGAGGGTCCATGAGCAGTTCTTC. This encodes CATSDSGRVHEQFF.

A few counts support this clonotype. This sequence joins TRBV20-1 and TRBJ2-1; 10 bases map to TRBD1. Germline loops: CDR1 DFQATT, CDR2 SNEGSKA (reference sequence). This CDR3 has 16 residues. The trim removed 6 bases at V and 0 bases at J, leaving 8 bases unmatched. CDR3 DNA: TGCAGTGCCCGGGACAGGGGACCTCTCTCCTACAATGAGCAGTTCTTC. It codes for CSARDRGPLSYNEQFF.

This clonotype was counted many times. The CDR3, as DNA: TGTGCCAGCAGTTTATCTGGCGGGGATGAGCAGTTCTTC. Residues: CASSLSGGDEQFF. The chain carries TRBV27 and TRBJ2-1; D may be TRBD2 (6 bases). The V end was cut by 0 bases, the J end by 8 bases, with 8 bases between. The CDR3 consists of 13 residues. Looked up from germline, CDR1 is MNHEY and CDR2 is SMNVEV (reference sequence).

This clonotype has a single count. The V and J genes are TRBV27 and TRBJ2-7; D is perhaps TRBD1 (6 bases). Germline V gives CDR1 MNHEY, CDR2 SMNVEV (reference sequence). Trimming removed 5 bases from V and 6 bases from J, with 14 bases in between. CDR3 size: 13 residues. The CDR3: CASSRGTGSEQYF. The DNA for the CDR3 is TGTGCCAGCAGTCGGGGAACAGGGAGCGAGCAGTACTTC.

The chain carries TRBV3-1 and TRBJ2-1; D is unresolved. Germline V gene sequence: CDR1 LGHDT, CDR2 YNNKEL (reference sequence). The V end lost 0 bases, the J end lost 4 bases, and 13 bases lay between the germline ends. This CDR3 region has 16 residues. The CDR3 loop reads CASSQDPADIYNEQFF. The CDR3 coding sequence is TGTGCCAGCAGCCAAGATCCGGCAGATATTTACAATGAGCAGTTCTTC.

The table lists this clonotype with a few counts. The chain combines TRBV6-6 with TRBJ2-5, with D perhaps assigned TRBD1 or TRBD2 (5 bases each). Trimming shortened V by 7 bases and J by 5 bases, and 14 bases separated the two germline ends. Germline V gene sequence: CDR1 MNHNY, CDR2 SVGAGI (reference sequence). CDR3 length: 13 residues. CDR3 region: CASTVGDVETQYF. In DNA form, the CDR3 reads TGTGCCAGCACAGTTGGGGACGTGGAGACCCAGTACTTC.

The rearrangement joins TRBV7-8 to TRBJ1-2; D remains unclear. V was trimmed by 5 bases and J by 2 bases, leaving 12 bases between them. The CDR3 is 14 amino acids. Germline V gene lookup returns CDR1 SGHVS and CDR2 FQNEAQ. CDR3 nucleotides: TGTGCCAGCAGCATGGCATCAGTGAACTATGGCTACACCTTC. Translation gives CASSMASVNYGYTF.

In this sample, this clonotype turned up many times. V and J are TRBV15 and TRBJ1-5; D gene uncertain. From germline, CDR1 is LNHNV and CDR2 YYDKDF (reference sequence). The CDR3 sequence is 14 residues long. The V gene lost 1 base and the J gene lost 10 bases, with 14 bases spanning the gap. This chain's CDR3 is CATSRGVTAQPQHF. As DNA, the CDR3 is TGTGCCACCAGCAGAGGCGTCACCGCTCAACCCCAGCATTTT. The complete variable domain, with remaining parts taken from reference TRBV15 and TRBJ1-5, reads DAMVIQNPRYQVTQFGKPVTLSCSQTLNHNVMYWYQQKSSQAPKLLFHYYDKDFNNEADTPDNFQSRRPNTSFCFLDIRSPGLGDTAMYLCATSRGVTAQPQHFGDGTRLSIL.

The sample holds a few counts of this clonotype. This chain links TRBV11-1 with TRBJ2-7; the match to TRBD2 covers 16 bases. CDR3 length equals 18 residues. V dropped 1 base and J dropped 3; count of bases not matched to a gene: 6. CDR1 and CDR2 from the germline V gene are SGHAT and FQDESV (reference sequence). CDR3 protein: CASSLDGTSGRANYEQYF. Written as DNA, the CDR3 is TGTGCCAGCAGCTTAGACGGGACTAGCGGGAGGGCTAACTACGAGCAGTACTTC.

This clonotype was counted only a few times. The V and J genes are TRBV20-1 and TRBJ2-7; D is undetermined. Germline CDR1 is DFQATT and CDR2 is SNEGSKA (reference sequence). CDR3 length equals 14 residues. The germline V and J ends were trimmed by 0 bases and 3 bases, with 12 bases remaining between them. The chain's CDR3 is CSARDQGSLYEQYF. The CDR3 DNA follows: TGCAGTGCTAGAGATCAAGGCAGCCTCTACGAGCAGTACTTC.

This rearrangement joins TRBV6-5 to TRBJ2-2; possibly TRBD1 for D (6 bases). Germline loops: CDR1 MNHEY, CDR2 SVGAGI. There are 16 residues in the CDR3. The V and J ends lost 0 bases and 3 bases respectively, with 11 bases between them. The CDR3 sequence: CASSYSTGSDTGELFF. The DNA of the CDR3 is TGTGCCAGCAGTTACTCAACAGGGTCGGACACCGGGGAGCTGTTTTTT.

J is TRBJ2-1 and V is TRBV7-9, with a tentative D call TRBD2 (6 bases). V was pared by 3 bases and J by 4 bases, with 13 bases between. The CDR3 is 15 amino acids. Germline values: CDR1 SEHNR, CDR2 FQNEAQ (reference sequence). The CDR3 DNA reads TGTGCCAGCAGCTTCGGGGGAGTCGGGTACAATGAGCAGTTCTTC. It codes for CASSFGGVGYNEQFF. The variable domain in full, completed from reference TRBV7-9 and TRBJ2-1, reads DTGVSQNPRHKITKRGQNVTFRCDPISEHNRLYWYRQTLGQGPEFLTYFQNEAQLEKSRLLSDRFSAERPKGSFSTLEIQRTEQGDSAMYLCASSFGGVGYNEQFFGPGTRLTVL.

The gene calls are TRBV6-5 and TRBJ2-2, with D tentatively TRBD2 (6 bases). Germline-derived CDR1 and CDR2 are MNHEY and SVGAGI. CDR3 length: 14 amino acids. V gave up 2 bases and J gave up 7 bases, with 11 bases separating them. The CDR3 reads CASSYRGNDGELFF. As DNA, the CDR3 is TGTGCCAGCAGTTACCGCGGGAACGACGGGGAGCTGTTTTTT.

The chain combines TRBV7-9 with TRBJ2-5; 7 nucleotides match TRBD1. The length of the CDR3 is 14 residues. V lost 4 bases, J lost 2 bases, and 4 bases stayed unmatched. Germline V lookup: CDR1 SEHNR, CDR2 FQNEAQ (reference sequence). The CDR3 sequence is CASSWPGQQETQYF. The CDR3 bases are TGTGCCAGCAGCTGGCCGGGACAGCAAGAGACCCAGTACTTC.

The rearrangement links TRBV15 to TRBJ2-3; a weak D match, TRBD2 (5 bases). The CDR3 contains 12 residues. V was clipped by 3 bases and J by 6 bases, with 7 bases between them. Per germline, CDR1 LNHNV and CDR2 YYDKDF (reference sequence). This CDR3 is CATSSERDTQYF. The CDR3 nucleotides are TGTGCCACCAGCAGTGAGCGGGATACGCAGTATTTT.